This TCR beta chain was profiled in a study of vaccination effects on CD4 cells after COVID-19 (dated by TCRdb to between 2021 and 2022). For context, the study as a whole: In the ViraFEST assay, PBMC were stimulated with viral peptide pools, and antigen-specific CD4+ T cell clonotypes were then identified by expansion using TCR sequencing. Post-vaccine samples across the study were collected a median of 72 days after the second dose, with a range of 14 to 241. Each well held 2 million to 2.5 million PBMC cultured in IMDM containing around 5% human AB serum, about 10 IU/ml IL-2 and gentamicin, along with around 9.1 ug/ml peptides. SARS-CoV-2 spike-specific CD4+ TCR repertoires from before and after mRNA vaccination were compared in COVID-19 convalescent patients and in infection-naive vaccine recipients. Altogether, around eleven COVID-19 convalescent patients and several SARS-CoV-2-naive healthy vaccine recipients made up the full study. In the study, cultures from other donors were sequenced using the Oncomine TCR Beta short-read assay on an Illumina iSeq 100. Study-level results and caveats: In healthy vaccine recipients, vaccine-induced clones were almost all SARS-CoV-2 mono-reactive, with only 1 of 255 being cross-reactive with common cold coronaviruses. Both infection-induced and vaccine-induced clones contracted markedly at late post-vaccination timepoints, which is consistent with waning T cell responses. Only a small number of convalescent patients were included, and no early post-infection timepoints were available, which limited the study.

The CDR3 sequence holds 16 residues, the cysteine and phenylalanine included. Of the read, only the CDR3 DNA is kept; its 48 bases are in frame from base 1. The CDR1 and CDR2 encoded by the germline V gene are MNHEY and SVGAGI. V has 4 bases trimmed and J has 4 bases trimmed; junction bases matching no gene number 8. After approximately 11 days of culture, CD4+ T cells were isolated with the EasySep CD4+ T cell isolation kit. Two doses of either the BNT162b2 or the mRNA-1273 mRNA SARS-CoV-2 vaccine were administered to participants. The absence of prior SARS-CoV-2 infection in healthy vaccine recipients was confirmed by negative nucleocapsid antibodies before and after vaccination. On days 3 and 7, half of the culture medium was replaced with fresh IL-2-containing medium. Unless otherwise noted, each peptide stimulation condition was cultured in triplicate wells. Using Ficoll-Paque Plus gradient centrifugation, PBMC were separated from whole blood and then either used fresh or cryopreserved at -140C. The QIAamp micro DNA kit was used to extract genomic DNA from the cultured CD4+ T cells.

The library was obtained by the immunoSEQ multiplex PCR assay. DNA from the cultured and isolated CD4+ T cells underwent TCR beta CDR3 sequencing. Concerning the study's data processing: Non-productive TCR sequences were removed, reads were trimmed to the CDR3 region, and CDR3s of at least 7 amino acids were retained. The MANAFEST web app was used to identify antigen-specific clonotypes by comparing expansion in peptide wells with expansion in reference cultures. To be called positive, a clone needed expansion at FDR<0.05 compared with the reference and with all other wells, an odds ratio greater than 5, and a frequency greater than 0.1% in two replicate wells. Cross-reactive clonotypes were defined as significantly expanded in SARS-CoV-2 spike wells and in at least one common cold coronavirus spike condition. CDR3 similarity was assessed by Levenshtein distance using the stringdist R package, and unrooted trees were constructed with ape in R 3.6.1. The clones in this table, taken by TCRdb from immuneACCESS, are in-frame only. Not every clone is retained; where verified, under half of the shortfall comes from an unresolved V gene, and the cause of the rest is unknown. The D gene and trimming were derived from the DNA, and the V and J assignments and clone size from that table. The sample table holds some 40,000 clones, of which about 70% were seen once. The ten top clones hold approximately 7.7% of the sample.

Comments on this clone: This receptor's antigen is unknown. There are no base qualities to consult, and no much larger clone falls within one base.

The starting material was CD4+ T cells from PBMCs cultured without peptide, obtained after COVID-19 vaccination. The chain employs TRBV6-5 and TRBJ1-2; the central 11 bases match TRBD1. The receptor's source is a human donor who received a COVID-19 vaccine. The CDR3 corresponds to CASSFTTGTGGYGYTF. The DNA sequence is TGTGCCAGCAGTTTCACTACCGGGACAGGGGGCTATGGCTACACCTTC.